This passage covers 4 T cell receptor beta chains from one sample sequenced in a study of tumor-infiltrating lymphocytes in primary liver carcinoma. From unsorted bulk tissue weighing 20-30 mg, DNA and RNA were co-extracted. TCR beta cDNA came from about 450 ng total RNA, primed with a constant-region primer. Sequencing libraries for TCR beta derived from three nested multiplex PCR rounds that used slightly modified ARM-PCR. TRBV1-TRBV30 forward and Cbeta reverse primers drove the first two approximately 10-cycle rounds. TCRdb called the multiplex PCR reads again in MiXCR, with one record for every CDR3 protein. The repertoire has 55,000 or so distinct CDR3 sequences, about two thirds of them found once; the top ten carry 55% to 70%. What was sequenced was liver tumor tissue from sampling region 2. As to subset: tumor region T2, inferior pole. All receptors come from a man aged 40-49 years with primary liver carcinoma and hepatitis B virus infection.

This chain links TRBV4-3 with TRBJ2-5; weak D call: TRBD2 (6 bases). The CDR3 has 16 amino acids. Trimming pared 1 base from V and 4 bases from J, leaving 16 bases between. The germline V gene encodes CDR1 LGHNA and CDR2 YSLEER. CDR3 nucleotides: TGCGCCAGCAGCCAAGGAGTAGTGGGAGGAGTAGAGACCCAGTACTTC. Residues: CASSQGVVGGVETQYF.

The chain carries TRBV6-2 or TRBV6-3 and TRBJ2-1, with D maybe TRBD2 (6 bases). This CDR3 has 22 residues. Germline CDR1 and CDR2: MNHEY and SVGEGT. V dropped 4 bases and J dropped 6 bases, with 37 bases sitting between them. Here the CDR3 DNA reads TGTGCCAGCAGTTTCTTGATTGAGGCGTGGGTTCTATCGGGAGAAAGGGTCAATGAGCAGTTCTTC. This encodes CASSFLIEAWVLSGERVNEQFF.

V is TRBV6-2 or TRBV6-3 and J is TRBJ2-1; 10 bases are shared with TRBD2. CDR3 length equals 15 residues. CDR1 is MNHEY and CDR2 is SVGEGT in the germline V gene. Germline trimming cut 8 bases from V and 5 bases from J; bases unmatched to any gene: 9. CDR3 sequence reads: CASLQSGRADNEQFF. The CDR3 DNA reads TGTGCCAGCTTACAAAGCGGGAGGGCCGACAATGAGCAGTTCTTC.

In this sample, this clonotype turned up many times. This chain connects TRBV6-5 to TRBJ2-7; 8 nucleotides line up with TRBD1. The CDR3 runs to 14 residues. Trimming at V came to 5 bases and at J to 3 bases, leaving 6 bases not matched to a gene. Germline CDR1 and CDR2: MNHEY and SVGAGI. The CDR3 DNA reads TGTGCCAGCAGTCCTGGGACAGGACGCTACGAGCAGTACTTC. Its protein is CASSPGTGRYEQYF.